A selection of T cell receptor beta chains follows, all from one sample in a study of blood T cell repertoires in COVID-19. Using immunoSEQ multiplex PCR, the repertoire was profiled, and TCRdb retains in-frame clones only, with some absent. The table shows about 200,000 clones, with roughly 92% occurring only once. The sequenced sample consisted of peripheral blood. Every receptor here comes from a man aged 55 to 69 with COVID-19, enrolled during active disease. The CDR3 runs from the conserved cysteine through the conserved F or W. Each record gives: CDR3 DNA, CDR3 protein, V gene, clone size, D gene, J gene. D genes are given only for firm matches. Only some rows state a clone size, as once, few, many or a class for expanded clones.

TGTGCCAGCAGTTCCCTTTTAGGGGGCAATGAGCAGTTCTTC,CASSSLLGGNEQFF,TRBV6-5,-,-,TRBJ2-1
TGTGCCTGGAGTGTACAGTCAGGGGTAGGCTATGGCTACACCTTC,CAWSVQSGVGYGYTF,TRBV30,-,-,TRBJ1-2
TGTGCCAGCTCACACGGGACAGGGACCGAGCAGTACTTC,CASSHGTGTEQYF,TRBV18,-,TRBD1,TRBJ2-7
TGTGCCAGCAGTTACACGGGACAGGGGGACTATGGCTACACCTTC,CASSYTGQGDYGYTF,TRBV6-2/TRBV6-3,many,TRBD1,TRBJ1-2
TGTGCCAGCAGCTTGGAGCTAGCGGGAGAAGAGACCCAGTACTTC,CASSLELAGEETQYF,TRBV5-4,once,TRBD2,TRBJ2-5
TGCAGCGTCAAGGACAGGGGGCTTGCCGGGGAGCTGTTTTTT,CSVKDRGLAGELFF,TRBV29-1,-,TRBD1,TRBJ2-2
TGCGCCAGCAGTCAATCAAACAGAGCATTCTCCTACAATGAGCAGTTCTTC,CASSQSNRAFSYNEQFF,TRBV23-1,-,-,TRBJ2-1
TGTGCCAGCAGCTTGTACATCCGCGGCGAGACCCAGTACTTC,CASSLYIRGETQYF,TRBV5-4,-,-,TRBJ2-5
TGTGCCACCAGCAGGCGGACAGGCTCCTACGAGCAGTACTTC,CATSRRTGSYEQYF,TRBV15,-,TRBD1,TRBJ2-7
TGCGCCAGCAGCCGGACTAGGCGGCAATACGAGCAGTACTTC,CASSRTRRQYEQYF,TRBV5-1,-,TRBD2,TRBJ2-7
TGTGCCAGTAGTGGTGGACTAGCGGGATACAATGAGCAGTTCTTC,CASSGGLAGYNEQFF,TRBV19,-,TRBD2,TRBJ2-1